A single sample gave rise to the 14 T cell receptor beta chains below, sequenced in a study of shared clonotypes between healthy human individuals. Sequencing used immunoSEQ multiplex PCR; TCRdb keeps in-frame clones, though not all of them. The sample contains fewer than 1.6 million clones, 98% of which appear only once. The sequenced sample was naive CD4+ T cells sorted from blood. Documented subset: CD45RA+ positively selected. The source of these receptors is a man aged 25-45 years in good health.

Comment on this clone: Additional DNA sequences in this sample encode the identical CDR3. The CDR3 loop reads CASSSGPSSGNTIYF. The CDR3 bases are TGCGCCAGCAGCTCTGGACCGAGCTCTGGAAACACCATATATTTT. The genes are TRBV5-1 and TRBJ1-3; no firm D call. The V gene lost 3 bases and the J gene lost 0 bases, with 10 bases spanning the gap. The CDR3 covers 15 residues. CDR1 is SGHRS and CDR2 is YFSETQ in the germline V gene.

The gene calls are TRBV28 and TRBJ1-2; D might be TRBD1 (6 bases). The germline V gene has CDR1 MDHEN and CDR2 SYDVKM. Trimming took 1 base from V and 5 from J, leaving 14 bases between them. This CDR3 has 15 amino acids. The CDR3 protein is CASSLSVRGVYGYTF. The CDR3 DNA is TGTGCCAGCAGTTTATCTGTTAGGGGGGTTTATGGCTACACCTTC.

The V call is TRBV28, the J call TRBJ2-1, with TRBD2 matching 8 bases. CDR3 length: 16 amino acids. Germline-derived CDR1 and CDR2 are MDHEN and SYDVKM. J gave up 4 bases and V 7 bases, and 12 bases lay outside the gene matches. The CDR3 DNA follows: TGTGCCAGCAACGCGTTCGGGAGGGCCTCTTACAATGAGCAGTTCTTC. Protein: CASNAFGRASYNEQFF.

This chain's CDR3 is CASSLERITVLFAETQYF. The DNA of the CDR3 is TGTGCCAGCAGCTTGGAACGAATTACAGTCCTGTTTGCAGAGACCCAGTACTTC. V gene TRBV5-6 combines with J gene TRBJ2-5; no firm D call. V lost 0 bases, J lost 4 bases, and 22 bases lay in between. The CDR3 has 18 residues. Germline V CDR1 and CDR2: SGHDT, YYEEEE.

V usage is TRBV9 and J usage is TRBJ2-3; possibly TRBD2 for D (6 bases). The germline V gene has CDR1 SGDLS and CDR2 YYNGEE. V lost 0 bases and J lost 1, with 9 bases in between. This CDR3 region has 15 residues. The DNA for the CDR3 is TGTGCCAGCAGCGTAGATGGGAGGCGCACAGATACGCAGTATTTT. Encoded protein: CASSVDGRRTDTQYF.

The chain employs TRBV29-1 and TRBJ2-5, with a tentative D call TRBD2 (6 bases). The CDR3 spans 12 residues. Per the germline V gene, CDR1 is SQVTM and CDR2 is ANQGSEA. V was cut by 8 bases and J by 4 bases, with 14 bases left in between. The CDR3 here is CSLYLGGETQYF. In DNA, the CDR3 is TGCAGCCTCTACTTGGGGGGAGAGACCCAGTACTTC.

With regard to this clone: The same CDR3 arises from other DNA sequences in this sample as well. The chain combines TRBV7-2 with TRBJ1-2; the D is unclear. V was cut by 0 bases and J by 2 bases, with 7 bases left in between. Germline V gene lookup returns CDR1 SGHTA and CDR2 FQGNSA. The CDR3 is 14 residues long. CDR3 sequence: CASSLARGNYGYTF. In DNA, the CDR3 is TGTGCCAGCAGCTTAGCGCGCGGAAACTATGGCTACACCTTC.

V usage is TRBV7-6 and J usage is TRBJ2-7; D might be TRBD2 (5 bases). The V end was cut by 7 bases, the J end by 4 bases, with 11 bases between. The CDR3 covers 12 residues. Germline-derived CDR1 and CDR2 are SGHVS and FNYEAQ. CDR3 in DNA: TGTGCCAGCACCCGCGGGCGGTACGAGCAGTACTTC. Its protein is CASTRGRYEQYF.

The CDR3 is CASSVGTGGLGNEKLFF. DNA of the CDR3: TGTGCCAGCAGTGTCGGGACAGGGGGCTTGGGTAATGAAAAACTGTTTTTT. V gene TRBV28 combines with J gene TRBJ1-4, with 12 bases fitting TRBD1. From germline, CDR1 is MDHEN and CDR2 SYDVKM. The V gene end was trimmed by 5 bases and the J gene end by 4 bases; junction bases not matched to a gene: 8. The CDR3 has 17 residues.

The rearrangement joins TRBV28 to TRBJ1-2, with 10 bases aligning to TRBD1. CDR3 length: 14 residues. The junction had 7 bases not matched to a gene; V was cut back by 6 bases and J by 6 bases. CDR1 is MDHEN and CDR2 is SYDVKM in the germline V gene. The CDR3 loop is CASSYLDRGDGYTF. The CDR3, as DNA: TGTGCCAGCAGCTACCTGGACAGGGGGGATGGCTACACCTTC.

V usage is TRBV7-2 and J usage is TRBJ2-5; D might be TRBD2 (5 bases). The CDR3 contains 15 residues. The V end lost 7 bases, the J end lost 5 bases, and 20 bases lay between the germline ends. CDR1 and CDR2 from the germline V gene are SGHTA and FQGNSA. The CDR3 sequence is CASTPRELRIETQYF. CDR3 in DNA: TGTGCCAGCACCCCGAGGGAACTAAGAATCGAGACCCAGTACTTC.

V usage is TRBV5-4 and J usage is TRBJ2-1; unclear D gene. The germline V gene encodes CDR1 SGHNT and CDR2 YYREEE (reference sequence). Trimming pared 4 bases from V and 8 bases from J, leaving 16 bases between. The CDR3 sequence is 14 residues long. CDR3 sequence reads: CASSTTAGNDEQFF. The CDR3, as DNA: TGTGCCAGCAGCACGACCGCTGGGAATGATGAGCAGTTCTTC.

V and J are TRBV9 and TRBJ2-7; D tentatively reads TRBD1 or TRBD2 (5 bases each). Germline CDR1 and CDR2: SGDLS and YYNGEE. The CDR3 is 13 amino acids. The germline V and J ends were trimmed by 2 bases and 7 bases, with 13 bases remaining between them. As DNA, the CDR3 is TGTGCCAGCAGCGTTTTGGGACGCGGAGAGCAGTACTTC. As protein: CASSVLGRGEQYF.

This clone came up once. The CDR3 bases are TGCGCCAGCAGCTTCTACGGGTCGGTTGAGACCCAGTACTTC. It translates to CASSFYGSVETQYF. The rearrangement joins TRBV5-1 to TRBJ2-5; D is undetermined. Between the trimmed V and J ends, which lost 2 bases and 5 bases, there was a span of 13 bases. CDR1 is SGHRS and CDR2 is YFSETQ in the germline V gene. The CDR3 length is 14 residues.